This T cell receptor (beta chain) was identified during a study of T cells in Graves' hyperthyroidism and ophthalmopathy. Each diagnosis was grounded in clinical symptoms, serum thyroxine and TRAb, thyroid ultrasound, and orbital computed tomography. Amplified regions were TCR beta CDR3 sequences from RNA transcripts. The HTBI primer set drove a first-round RT-PCR of the TCR CDR3. TCRdb independently ran MiXCR on the multiplex PCR reads; one entry per CDR3 protein. The sample holds around 450,000 distinct CDR3 sequences, approximately 13% seen once. Trimming removed 0 bases from V and 1 base from J, with 7 bases in between. Germline CDR1 reads SGHRS; CDR2 reads YFSETQ. The CDR3 loop spans 14 amino acids.

This sequence was found in a woman younger than 30 with Graves' hyperthyroidism. The chain recombines TRBV5-1 with TRBJ2-5, with D unclear. The specimen was blood. CDR3 nucleotides: TGCGCCAGCAGCTTGGGGTCCCTCCAAGAGACCCAGTACTTC. Its translation: CASSLGSLQETQYF.